This is a list of T cell receptor beta chains from one sample in a study of identical twins. MiXCR, applied by TCRdb to the 5' RACE reads, yields one record per CDR3 protein. The sample includes approximately 500,000 distinct CDR3 sequences, roughly 26% of them seen just once. The same data also went into a second study, on T cells expressing NK-cell markers.

Input material: CD4+ T cells sorted from blood. The receptor source for this set is a woman between 18 and 29 years old in good health. CDR3s leave out the opening cysteine and the closing phenylalanine or tryptophan.

CDR3aa	v_gene
ASSPHGTSGNNEQY	TRBV6-1
ASSSRQARAKNIQY	TRBV28
ASSGGLSDAGNTIY	TRBV9
ASSDRVETQY	TRBV11-3
ATSIRRGTGLHTQY	TRBV15
SVDPTGGTGNTIY	TRBV29-1
AISVGAPGNTIY	TRBV10-3
ASSSKPGFTYEQY	TRBV9
ASSRTGTGAAGELF	TRBV12-3/TRBV12-4
ASRTATNTGELF	TRBV6-1
SARDWAGVKDEQF	TRBV20-1
ASSQYETQY	TRBV16
ASSRGLAGDYEQY	TRBV18
ASSNGSGTDTQY	TRBV21-1
SAETSGLGF	TRBV29-1
ASTWGGGRGNEQF	TRBV6-2/TRBV6-3
ASSLGDRGAEQY	TRBV5-5
ARALAGPYNEQF	TRBV30
SASDRGTYNEQF	TRBV20-1
ASSGLGTEAF	TRBV5-1
SARAQTGAGDTQY	TRBV20-1
SARDASGPGEQY	TRBV20-1
ASRTDIYNEQF	TRBV6-1
SADRDRTYEQY	TRBV20-1
ASSLSRDTDTQY	TRBV5-1
SARLDGNEQF	TRBV20-1
ASSKVTLFCQGGSGANVLT	TRBV21-1
SASGRSDNEQF	TRBV20-1
ASSRRDSYNSPLH	TRBV7-6
ASSPDPGRGSYEQY	TRBV12-3/TRBV12-4
SFSSWSYEQY	TRBV29-1
ATTRDRLSIRPQH	TRBV15
ASSLRGLAFSTLNYEQY	TRBV5-4
ATPVPIAGVWGPVSYNEQF	TRBV11-1
ASSLGLRGLGQF	TRBV12-3/TRBV12-4
ASSRQLTGANVLT	TRBV6-1
SARGPREAF	TRBV20-1
ASSLEARGETQY	TRBV7-7
ATTTEHYGYT	TRBV24-1
ASSPGANDEQF	TRBV7-3
ASSLYVASSYEQY	TRBV11-3
SVGIHRTAEETQY	TRBV29-1
ASSAEYQETQY	TRBV2
SARGTETAQH	TRBV20-1
SAGPLLLETQY	TRBV20-1
ASSVVTGRALDTQY	TRBV9
ASSLRGLGPDEQF	TRBV5-5
ASSLSGRGSSNTGELF	TRBV5-1
ASSDINQPQH	TRBV7-6
STSGGSGKYNEQF	TRBV20-1
ASSYYFGQATNEKLF	TRBV5-1